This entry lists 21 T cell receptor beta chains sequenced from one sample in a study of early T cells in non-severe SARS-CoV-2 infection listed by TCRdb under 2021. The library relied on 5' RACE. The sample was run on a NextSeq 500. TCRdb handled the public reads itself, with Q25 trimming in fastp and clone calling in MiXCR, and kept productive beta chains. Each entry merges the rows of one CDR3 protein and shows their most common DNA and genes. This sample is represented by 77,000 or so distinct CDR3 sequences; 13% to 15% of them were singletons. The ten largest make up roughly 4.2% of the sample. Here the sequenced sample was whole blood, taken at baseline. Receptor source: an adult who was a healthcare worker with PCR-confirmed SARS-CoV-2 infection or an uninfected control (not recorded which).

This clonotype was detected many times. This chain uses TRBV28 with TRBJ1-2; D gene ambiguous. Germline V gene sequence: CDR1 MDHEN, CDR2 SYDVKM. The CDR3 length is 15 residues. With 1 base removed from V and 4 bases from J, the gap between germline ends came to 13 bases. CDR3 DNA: TGTGCCAGCAGTTTATTGGCAGCAACTCCCTATGGCTACACCTTC. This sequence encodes CASSLLAATPYGYTF.

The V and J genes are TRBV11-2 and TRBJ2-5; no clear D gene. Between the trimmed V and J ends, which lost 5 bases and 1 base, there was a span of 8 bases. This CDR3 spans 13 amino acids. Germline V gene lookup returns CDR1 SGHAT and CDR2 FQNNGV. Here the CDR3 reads CASSPESQETQYF. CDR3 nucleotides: TGTGCCAGCAGCCCAGAGAGCCAAGAGACCCAGTACTTC.

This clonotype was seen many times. DNA of the CDR3: TGCAGCGTAGCGGGAGGCACAGATACGCAGTATTTT. Amino acid sequence: CSVAGGTDTQYF. The chain joins TRBV29-1 to TRBJ2-3; 8 nucleotides align to TRBD2. CDR1 and CDR2 (germline): SQVTM, ANQGSEA. V was pared by 6 bases and J by 1 base, with 0 bases of the junction left unmatched. This CDR3 has 12 residues.

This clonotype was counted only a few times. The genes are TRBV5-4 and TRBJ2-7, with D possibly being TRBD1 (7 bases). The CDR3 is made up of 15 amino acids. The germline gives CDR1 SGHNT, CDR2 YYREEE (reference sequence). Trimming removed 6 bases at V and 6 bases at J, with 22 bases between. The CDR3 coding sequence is TGTGCCAGCACCCCAGGGGGGACAGATTCGAGCGAGCAGTACTTC. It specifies CASTPGGTDSSEQYF.

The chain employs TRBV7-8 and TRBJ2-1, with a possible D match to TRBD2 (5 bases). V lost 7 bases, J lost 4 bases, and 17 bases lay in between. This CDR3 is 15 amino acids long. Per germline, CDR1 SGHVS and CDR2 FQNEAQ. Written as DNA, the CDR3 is TGTGCCAGCAACCCCTCCGGGGAAGTATACAATGAGCAGTTCTTC. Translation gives CASNPSGEVYNEQFF.

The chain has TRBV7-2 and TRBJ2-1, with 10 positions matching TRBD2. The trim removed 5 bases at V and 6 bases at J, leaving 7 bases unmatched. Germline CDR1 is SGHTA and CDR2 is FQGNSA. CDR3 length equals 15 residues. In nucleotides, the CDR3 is TGTGCCAGCAGCAACATGGGACTAGCGCTCAATGAGCAGTTCTTC. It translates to CASSNMGLALNEQFF.

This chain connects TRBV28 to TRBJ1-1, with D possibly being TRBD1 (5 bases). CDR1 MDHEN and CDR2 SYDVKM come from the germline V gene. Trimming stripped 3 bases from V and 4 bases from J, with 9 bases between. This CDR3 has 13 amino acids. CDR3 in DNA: TGTGCCAGCAGTTTCTCTGGGGGCACTGAAGCTTTCTTT. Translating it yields CASSFSGGTEAFF.

CDR3: CASSVWEGTSATDTQYF. The DNA for the CDR3 is TGCGCCAGCAGTGTCTGGGAGGGGACTAGCGCCACAGATACGCAGTATTTT. The chain recombines TRBV10-2 with TRBJ2-3; 10 bases agree with TRBD2. Germline V lookup: CDR1 WSHSY, CDR2 SAAADI. CDR3 length: 17 residues. The ends lost 4 bases at V and 2 bases at J; junction bases unmatched: 9.

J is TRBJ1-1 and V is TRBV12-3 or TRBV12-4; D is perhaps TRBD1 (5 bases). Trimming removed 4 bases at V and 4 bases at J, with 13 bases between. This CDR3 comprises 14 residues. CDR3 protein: CASSSTGGTTEAFF. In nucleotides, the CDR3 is TGTGCCAGCAGTTCAACGGGGGGGACCACTGAAGCTTTCTTT.

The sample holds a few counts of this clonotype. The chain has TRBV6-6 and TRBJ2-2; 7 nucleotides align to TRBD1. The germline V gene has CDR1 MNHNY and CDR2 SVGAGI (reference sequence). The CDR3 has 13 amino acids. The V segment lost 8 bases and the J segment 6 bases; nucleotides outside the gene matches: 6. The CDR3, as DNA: TGTGCCAGCTGCAGGGGGTTGGCCGGGGAGCTGTTTTTT. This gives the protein CASCRGLAGELFF.

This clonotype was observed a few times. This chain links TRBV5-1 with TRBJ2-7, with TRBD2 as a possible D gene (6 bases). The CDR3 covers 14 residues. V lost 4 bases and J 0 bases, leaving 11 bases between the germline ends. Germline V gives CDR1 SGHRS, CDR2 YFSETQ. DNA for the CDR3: TGCGCCAGCAGCCCTAGCGTTAGCTCCTACGAGCAGTACTTC. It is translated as CASSPSVSSYEQYF. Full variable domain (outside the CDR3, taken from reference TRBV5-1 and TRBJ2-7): KAGVTQTPRYLIKTRGQQVTLSCSPISGHRSVSWYQQTPGQGLQFLFEYFSETQRNKGNFPGRFSGRQFSNSRSEMNVSTLELGDSALYLCASSPSVSSYEQYFGPGTRLTVT.

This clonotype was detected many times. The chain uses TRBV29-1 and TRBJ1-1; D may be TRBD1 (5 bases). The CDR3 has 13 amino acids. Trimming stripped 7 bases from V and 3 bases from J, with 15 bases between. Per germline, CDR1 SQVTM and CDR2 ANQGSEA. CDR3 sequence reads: CSASSGLYTEAFF. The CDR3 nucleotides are TGCAGCGCCTCGTCGGGGCTCTACACTGAAGCTTTCTTT. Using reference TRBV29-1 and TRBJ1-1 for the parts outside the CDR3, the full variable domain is SAVISQKPSRDICQRGTSLTIQCQVDSQVTMMFWYRQQPGQSLTLIATANQGSEATYESGFVIDKFPISRPNLTFSTLTVSNMSPEDSSIYLCSASSGLYTEAFFGQGTRLTVV.

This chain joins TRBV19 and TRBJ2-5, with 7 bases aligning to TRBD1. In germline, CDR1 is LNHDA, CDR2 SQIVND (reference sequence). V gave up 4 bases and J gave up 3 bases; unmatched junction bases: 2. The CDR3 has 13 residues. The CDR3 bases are TGTGCCAGTAGTACGGGACAGAAAGAGACCCAGTACTTC. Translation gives CASSTGQKETQYF.

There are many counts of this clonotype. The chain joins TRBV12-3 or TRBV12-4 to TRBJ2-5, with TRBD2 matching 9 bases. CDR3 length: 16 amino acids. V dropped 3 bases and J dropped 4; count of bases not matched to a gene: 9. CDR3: CASSLQRSGSGETQYF. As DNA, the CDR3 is TGTGCCAGCAGTTTGCAACGTAGCGGGAGTGGAGAGACCCAGTACTTC.

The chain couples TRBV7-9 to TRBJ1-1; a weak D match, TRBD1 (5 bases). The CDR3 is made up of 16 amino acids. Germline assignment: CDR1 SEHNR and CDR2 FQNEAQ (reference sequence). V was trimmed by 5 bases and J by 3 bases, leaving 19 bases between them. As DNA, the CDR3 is TGTGCCAGCAGCATGCGGGGAGGAAGAGGGGACACTGAAGCTTTCTTT. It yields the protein CASSMRGGRGDTEAFF.

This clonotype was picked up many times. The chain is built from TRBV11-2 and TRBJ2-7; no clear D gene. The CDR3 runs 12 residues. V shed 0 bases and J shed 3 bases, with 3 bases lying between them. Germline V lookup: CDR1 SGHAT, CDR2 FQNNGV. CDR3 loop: CASSLDSYEQYF. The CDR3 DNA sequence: TGTGCCAGCAGCTTAGATAGCTACGAGCAGTACTTC.

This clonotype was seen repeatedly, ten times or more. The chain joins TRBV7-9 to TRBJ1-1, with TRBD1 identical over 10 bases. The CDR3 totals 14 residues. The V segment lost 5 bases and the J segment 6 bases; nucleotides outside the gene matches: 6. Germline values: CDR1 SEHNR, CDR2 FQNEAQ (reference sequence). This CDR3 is CASSARQGASEAFF. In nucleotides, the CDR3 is TGTGCCAGCAGCGCCAGACAGGGGGCTTCTGAAGCTTTCTTT.

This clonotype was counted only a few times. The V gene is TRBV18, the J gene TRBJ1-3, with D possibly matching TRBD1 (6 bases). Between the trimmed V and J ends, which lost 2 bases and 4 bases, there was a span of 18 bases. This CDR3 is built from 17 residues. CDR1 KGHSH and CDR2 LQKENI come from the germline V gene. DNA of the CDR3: TGTGCCAGCTCACCATTTGTCACAGGGACGAGAGGAAACACCATATATTTT. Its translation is CASSPFVTGTRGNTIYF.

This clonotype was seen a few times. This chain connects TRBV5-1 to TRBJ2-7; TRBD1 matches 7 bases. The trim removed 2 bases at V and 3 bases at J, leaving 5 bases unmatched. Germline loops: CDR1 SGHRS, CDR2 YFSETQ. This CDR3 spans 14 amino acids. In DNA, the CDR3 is TGCGCCAGCAGCTTACCGGGACAGAACTACGAGCAGTACTTC. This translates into CASSLPGQNYEQYF.

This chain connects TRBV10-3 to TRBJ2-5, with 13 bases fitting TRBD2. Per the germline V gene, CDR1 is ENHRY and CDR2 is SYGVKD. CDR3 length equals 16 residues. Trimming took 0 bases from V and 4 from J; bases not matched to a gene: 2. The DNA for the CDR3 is TGTGCCATCAGTGAGTCGACTAGCGGGAGGACAGAGACCCAGTACTTC. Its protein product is CAISESTSGRTETQYF.

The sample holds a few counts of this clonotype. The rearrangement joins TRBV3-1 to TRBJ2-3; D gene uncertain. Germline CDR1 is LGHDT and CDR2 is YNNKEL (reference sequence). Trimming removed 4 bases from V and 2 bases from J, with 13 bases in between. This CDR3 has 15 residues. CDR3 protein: CASSPWEMNTDTQYF. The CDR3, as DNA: TGTGCCAGCAGCCCCTGGGAAATGAACACAGATACGCAGTATTTT.